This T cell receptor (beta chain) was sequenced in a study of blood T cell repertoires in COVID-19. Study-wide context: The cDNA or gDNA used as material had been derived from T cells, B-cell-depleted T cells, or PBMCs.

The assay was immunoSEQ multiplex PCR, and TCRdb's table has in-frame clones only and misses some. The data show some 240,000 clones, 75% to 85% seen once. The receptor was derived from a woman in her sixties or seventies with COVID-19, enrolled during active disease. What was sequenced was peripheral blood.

This CDR3 reads CASSGGGTSGYNEQFF. The CDR3, as DNA: TGTGCCAGCAGCGGAGGAGGTACTAGCGGTTACAATGAGCAGTTCTTC. V and J are TRBV7-9 and TRBJ2-1; 8 bases agree with TRBD2. Trimming at V came to 5 bases and at J to 4 bases, leaving 10 bases not matched to a gene. The germline gives CDR1 SEHNR, CDR2 FQNEAQ (reference sequence). This CDR3 spans 16 amino acids.